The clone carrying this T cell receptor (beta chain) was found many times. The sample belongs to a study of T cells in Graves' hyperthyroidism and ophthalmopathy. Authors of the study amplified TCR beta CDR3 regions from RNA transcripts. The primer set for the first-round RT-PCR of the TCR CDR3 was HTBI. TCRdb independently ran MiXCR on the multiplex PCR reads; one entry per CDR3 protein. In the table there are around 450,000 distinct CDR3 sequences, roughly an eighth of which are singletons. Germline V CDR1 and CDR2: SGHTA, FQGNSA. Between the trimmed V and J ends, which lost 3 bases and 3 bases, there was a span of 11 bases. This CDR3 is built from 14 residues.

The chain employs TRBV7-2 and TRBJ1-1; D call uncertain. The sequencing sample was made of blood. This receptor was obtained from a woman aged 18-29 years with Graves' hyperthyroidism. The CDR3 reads CASSFALGYTEAFF. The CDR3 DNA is TGTGCCAGCAGCTTCGCACTTGGGTACACTGAAGCTTTCTTT.